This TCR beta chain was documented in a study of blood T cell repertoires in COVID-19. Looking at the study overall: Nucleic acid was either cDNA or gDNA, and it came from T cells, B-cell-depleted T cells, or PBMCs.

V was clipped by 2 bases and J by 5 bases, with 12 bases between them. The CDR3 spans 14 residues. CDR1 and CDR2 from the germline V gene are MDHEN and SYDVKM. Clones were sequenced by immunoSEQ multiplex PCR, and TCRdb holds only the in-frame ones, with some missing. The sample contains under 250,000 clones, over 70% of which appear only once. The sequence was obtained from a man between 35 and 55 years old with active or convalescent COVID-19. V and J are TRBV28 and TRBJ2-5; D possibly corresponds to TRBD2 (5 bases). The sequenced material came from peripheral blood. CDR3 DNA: TGTGCCAGCAGTTTACCTCCAGGCGGGGAGACCCAGTACTTC. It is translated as CASSLPPGGETQYF.